The rows below give T cell receptor beta chains drawn from one sample of a study of blood T cell repertoires in COVID-19. Assay: immunoSEQ multiplex PCR; the TCRdb copy retains only in-frame clones and omits some. The sample includes 250,000 to 400,000 clones, about 90% seen only once; the top ten take under 3%. Sequencing input: peripheral blood. The receptors were gathered from a woman aged 30 to 39 with COVID-19, enrolled during active disease. Each CDR3 is given with its conserved first and last residue. The order of the fields is J gene, clone size, V gene, D gene, CDR3 protein, CDR3 DNA. The D gene is left open where the match is weak. Rows may omit the clone size; those that give it use once, few, many or a size class.

TRBJ1-6,.,TRBV28,TRBD1,CASSEGTGNNSPLHF,TGTGCCAGCAGTGAAGGGACAGGGAACAATTCACCCCTCCACTTT
TRBJ2-7,.,TRBV27,.,CASSSQATYEQYF,TGTGCCAGCAGTTCCCAAGCCACCTACGAGCAGTACTTC
TRBJ2-1,.,TRBV11-2,TRBD2,CASSLSGSGGGRNEQFF,TGTGCCAGCAGCCTTTCTGGCTCGGGGGGAGGAAGAAATGAGCAGTTCTTC
TRBJ2-2,.,TRBV5-1,TRBD1,CASSWDRGDTGELFF,TGCGCCAGCAGCTGGGACAGGGGAGATACCGGGGAGCTGTTTTTT
TRBJ2-2,.,TRBV30,TRBD2,CAWRVTSGNTNTGELFF,TGTGCCTGGAGGGTGACTAGCGGCAATACGAACACCGGGGAGCTGTTTTTT
TRBJ2-5,.,TRBV5-6,TRBD1,CASSVRGTGGETQYF,TGTGCCAGCAGCGTTCGAGGGACAGGCGGAGAGACCCAGTACTTC
TRBJ1-5,once,TRBV19,TRBD1,CASSIRGPSNQPQHF,TGTGCCAGTAGTATTAGGGGGCCAAGCAATCAGCCCCAGCATTTT
TRBJ2-6,once,TRBV9,TRBD2,CASSVELAGLGANVLTF,TGTGCCAGCAGCGTAGAACTAGCGGGACTTGGGGCCAACGTCCTGACTTTC
TRBJ2-1,.,TRBV7-2,TRBD1,CASSIGQGVRNEQFF,TGTGCCAGCAGCATCGGACAGGGGGTTCGGAATGAGCAGTTCTTC
TRBJ1-1,few,TRBV9,.,CASSVQKNTEAFF,TGTGCCAGCAGCGTCCAGAAGAACACTGAAGCTTTCTTT
TRBJ1-2,.,TRBV5-6,.,CASSDKLYYGYTF,TGTGCCAGCAGCGACAAGCTTTACTATGGCTACACCTTC
TRBJ2-5,.,TRBV21-1,.,CASSKAPGQETQYF,TGTGCCAGCAGCAAAGCTCCAGGGCAAGAGACCCAGTACTTC
TRBJ1-3,.,TRBV13,.,CASSPRGGTGNTIYF,TGTGCCAGCAGCCCCAGAGGGGGTACTGGAAACACCATATATTTT
TRBJ2-5,.,TRBV7-2,TRBD2,CASSPKKREKETQYF,TGTGCCAGCAGCCCCAAAAAGCGGGAGAAAGAGACCCAGTACTTC
TRBJ2-1,.,TRBV6-5,.,CASSYGGGQGEQFF,TGTGCCAGCAGTTACGGGGGGGGGCAAGGTGAGCAGTTCTTC
TRBJ2-3,.,TRBV28,.,CASSLGSSTDTQYF,TGTGCCAGCAGTTTAGGCAGTAGCACAGATACGCAGTATTTT
TRBJ2-3,.,TRBV11-2,.,CASSQQASGADTQYF,TGTGCCAGCAGCCAACAGGCCTCTGGGGCAGATACGCAGTATTTT
TRBJ2-1,few,TRBV5-1,.,CASSLWGDRGAGDEQFF,TGCGCCAGCAGCTTGTGGGGCGACAGGGGCGCGGGGGATGAGCAGTTCTTC
TRBJ2-5,.,TRBV30,.,CAWNRAQETQYF,TGTGCCTGGAACAGGGCCCAAGAGACCCAGTACTTC
TRBJ1-5,few,TRBV29-1,.,CSVDPGGNQPQHF,TGCAGCGTTGACCCAGGGGGCAATCAGCCCCAGCATTTT
TRBJ1-6,.,TRBV2,TRBD1,CASDRDSYNSPLHF,TGTGCCAGTGACCGGGACAGCTATAATTCACCCCTCCACTTT
TRBJ2-2,.,TRBV10-1,.,CASSDGTLTGELFF,TGCGCCAGCAGTGATGGGACTTTAACCGGGGAGCTGTTTTTT
TRBJ1-1,.,TRBV6-1,.,CASSEVDSNTEAFF,TGTGCCAGCAGTGAAGTTGACAGTAACACTGAAGCTTTCTTT
TRBJ1-2,.,TRBV6-5,TRBD1,CASSSSLEDRGPGYTF,TGTGCCAGCAGTTCCTCCCTTGAGGACAGGGGGCCCGGCTACACCTTC
TRBJ1-4,once,TRBV6-5,.,CAWGAGDGKLFF,TGTGCCTGGGGAGCGGGGGACGGGAAACTGTTTTTT
TRBJ2-7,.,TRBV5-1,.,CASSLGPGGTTYEQYF,TGCGCCAGCAGCTTGGGGCCCGGGGGAACAACCTACGAGCAGTACTTC
TRBJ1-6,.,TRBV2,.,CASSDPSGTGGSPLHF,TGTGCCAGCAGTGATCCTTCCGGGACCGGGGGGTCACCCCTCCACTTT
TRBJ2-3,.,TRBV7-2,TRBD2,CASSLVAGGTDTQYF,TGTGCCAGCAGCTTAGTTGCGGGAGGGACAGATACGCAGTATTTT
TRBJ1-1,.,TRBV28,TRBD1,CASSWGTGNTEAFF,TGTGCCAGCAGTTGGGGGACAGGGAACACTGAAGCTTTCTTT
TRBJ2-1,.,TRBV5-4,.,CASSPGGSSSYNEQFF,TGTGCCAGCAGCCCCGGGGGTTCCAGCTCCTACAATGAGCAGTTCTTC
TRBJ2-1,.,TRBV30,.,CAWNSVSSYNEQFF,TGTGCCTGGAATTCCGTCAGCTCCTACAATGAGCAGTTCTTC
TRBJ1-1,.,TRBV19,.,CASTTGRNYMNTEAFF,TGTGCCAGTACCACCGGCAGGAATTACATGAACACTGAAGCTTTCTTT
TRBJ2-3,.,TRBV3-1/TRBV3-2,.,CASSLAPADTQYF,TGTGCCAGCAGTCTAGCGCCAGCAGATACGCAGTATTTT
TRBJ1-1,.,TRBV27,.,CASSLSGGGLTEAFF,TGTGCCAGCAGTTTATCAGGTGGGGGCCTCACTGAAGCTTTCTTT
TRBJ2-1,.,TRBV9,.,CASSVYANEQFF,TGTGCCAGCAGCGTATACGCGAATGAGCAGTTCTTC
TRBJ1-2,.,TRBV9,TRBD1,CASSAGTGTGLGDLLRYDVGYTF,TGTGCCAGCAGCGCTGGGACAGGGACGGGGTTGGGGGACCTCCTCCGCTATGATGTGGGCTACACCTTC
TRBJ2-7,once,TRBV11-1,TRBD2,CASSLTSAYEQYF,TGTGCCAGCAGCCTGACTAGCGCCTACGAGCAGTACTTC
TRBJ2-5,.,TRBV5-4,.,CASSLELASETQYF,TGTGCCAGCAGCCTGGAACTAGCTTCGGAGACCCAGTACTTC
TRBJ2-7,.,TRBV5-5,.,CASNRQGLGEQYF,TGTGCCAGCAACCGACAGGGACTTGGCGAGCAGTACTTC
TRBJ1-2,.,TRBV29-1,TRBD1,CSVAGTGTLRGYTF,TGCAGCGTGGCCGGGACAGGGACCCTTCGTGGCTACACCTTC
TRBJ2-3,.,TRBV19,.,CASSMDPRQRNTQYF,TGTGCCAGTAGTATGGACCCCCGACAGCGCAATACGCAGTATTTT
TRBJ2-1,.,TRBV7-8,.,CASRYREHEQFF,TGTGCCAGCAGGTACAGGGAACATGAGCAGTTCTTC
TRBJ1-2,.,TRBV28,.,CASSLTGDYGYTF,TGTGCCAGCAGTTTAACGGGAGACTATGGCTACACCTTC
TRBJ1-1,.,TRBV2,TRBD1,CASRGTGGFTEAFF,TGTGCCAGCAGGGGGACAGGGGGCTTCACTGAAGCTTTCTTT
TRBJ1-5,.,TRBV27,.,CASSINSNQPQHF,TGTGCCAGCAGTATTAATAGCAATCAGCCCCAGCATTTT
TRBJ1-1,.,TRBV19,TRBD1,CASSGQGNTEAFF,TGTGCCAGTAGTGGACAGGGGAACACTGAAGCTTTCTTT
TRBJ1-1,.,TRBV2,TRBD1,CASRDRTGANTEAFF,TGTGCCAGCAGAGACAGGACAGGGGCTAACACTGAAGCTTTCTTT
TRBJ2-7,.,TRBV5-6,TRBD1,CASSQTGTGGSYEQYF,TGTGCCAGCAGCCAAACTGGGACAGGGGGCTCCTACGAGCAGTACTTC
TRBJ1-5,.,TRBV27,.,CASSSKLRGVSNQPQHF,TGTGCCAGCAGTTCAAAGCTTCGGGGAGTCAGCAATCAGCCCCAGCATTTT
TRBJ1-5,.,TRBV6-2/TRBV6-3,.,CASSYSQGGTGNQPQHF,TGTGCCAGCAGTTACTCCCAGGGAGGTACCGGCAATCAGCCCCAGCATTTT
TRBJ2-2,.,TRBV24-1,TRBD2,CATRASGRAGELFF,TGTGCCACCAGGGCTAGCGGGAGGGCCGGGGAGCTGTTTTTT
TRBJ2-7,.,TRBV5-1,.,CASSPRGSAYEQYF,TGCGCCAGCAGCCCCCGGGGGAGCGCCTACGAGCAGTACTTC
TRBJ1-2,few,TRBV5-6,.,CASSFLGQQYGYTF,TGTGCCAGCAGCTTCCTAGGACAGCAGTATGGCTACACCTTC
TRBJ2-6,few,TRBV30,.,CAWTSGGTGANVLTF,TGTGCCTGGACCAGTGGGGGGACTGGGGCCAACGTCCTGACTTTC
TRBJ1-1,.,TRBV12-3/TRBV12-4,.,CASSFLVNTEAFF,TGTGCCAGCAGTTTCTTAGTTAACACTGAAGCTTTCTTT
TRBJ2-7,once,TRBV6-5,.,CASSYRGESYEQYF,TGTGCCAGCAGTTACCGTGGGGAGTCCTACGAGCAGTACTTC
TRBJ2-7,.,TRBV4-1,.,CASSQTRTATLYEQYF,TGCGCCAGCAGCCAGACCCGGACAGCAACCTTATACGAGCAGTACTTC